This entry lists 9 T cell receptor beta chains sequenced from one sample in a study of post-analysis software for immune sequencing data. General observations from the study: In patients, TRBV5-6, TRBV5-1 and TRBV20-1 belonged to several TRBV segments found more frequently than in controls.

Each TCR beta cDNA library carried unique molecular identifiers. TCRdb recomputed calls from the PCR reads with MiXCR, one row per CDR3 protein. There are approximately 730,000 distinct CDR3 sequences in the sample; 25% to 30% occur only once, and around 0.56% lies in the top ten. For these TCRs, the target antigens are not known. Material: blood. The receptor set was obtained from a girl aged 10 to 17 with multiple sclerosis.

This chain connects TRBV27 to TRBJ1-2; 8 bases are shared with TRBD1. Germline-derived CDR1 and CDR2 are MNHEY and SMNVEV (reference sequence). V dropped 5 bases and J dropped 8; count of bases not matched to a gene: 7. The CDR3 contains 13 residues. As DNA, the CDR3 is TGTGCCAGCAGTGGGACAGGTTTGAGCGGCTACACCTTC. This codes for CASSGTGLSGYTF.

The rearrangement links TRBV11-2 to TRBJ2-1, with 15 bases lining up with TRBD2. The V and J ends lost 5 bases and 9 bases, in that order; junction bases with no gene match: 11. Germline assignment: CDR1 SGHAT and CDR2 FQNNGV. The CDR3 is 17 residues long. This CDR3 reads CASSTGTSGRYPREQFF. The DNA of the CDR3 is TGTGCCAGCAGCACCGGGACTAGCGGGAGGTACCCTCGTGAGCAGTTCTTC.

The chain has TRBV7-9 and TRBJ2-7; possibly TRBD1 for D (6 bases). Near its end, the DNA agrees better with TRBJ2-5, so the J call may be wrong. Germline CDR1 reads SEHNR; CDR2 reads FQNEAQ (reference sequence). CDR3 length: 15 amino acids. This CDR3 is CASSGTTGRVETQYF. CDR3 sequence (DNA): TGTGCCAGCAGCGGAACTACAGGGCGGGTAGAGACCCAGTACTTC.

This chain connects TRBV5-1 to TRBJ2-5, with 9 bases lining up with TRBD1. Germline loops: CDR1 SGHRS, CDR2 YFSETQ. J was trimmed by 5 bases and V by 2 bases; bases with no gene match: 7. The CDR3 loop spans 15 amino acids. CDR3 DNA: TGCGCCAGCAGCTTTGACAGGGGGATCGTGGAGACCCAGTACTTC. Protein sequence: CASSFDRGIVETQYF.

The CDR3 DNA follows: TGTGCCAGCAGCGCCCTGGGGCCGAGCTCCTACAATGAGCAGTTCTTC. The encoded protein is CASSALGPSSYNEQFF. This chain links TRBV9 with TRBJ2-1, with D perhaps matching TRBD1 (5 bases). Trimming removed 3 bases from V and 0 bases from J, with 13 bases in between. The germline gives CDR1 SGDLS, CDR2 YYNGEE. This CDR3 is 16 amino acids long.

The chain carries TRBV29-1 and TRBJ1-1; D is ambiguous. The CDR3 length is 13 residues. Trimming pared 7 bases from V and 5 bases from J, leaving 17 bases between. The germline CDR1 and CDR2 sequences are SQVTM and ANQGSEA. CDR3 sequence reads: CSATRVAWTEAFF. CDR3 nucleotides: TGCAGCGCCACGCGGGTGGCTTGGACTGAAGCTTTCTTT. Drawing the rest from reference TRBV29-1 and TRBJ1-1, the complete variable domain is SAVISQKPSRDICQRGTSLTIQCQVDSQVTMMFWYRQQPGQSLTLIATANQGSEATYESGFVIDKFPISRPNLTFSTLTVSNMSPEDSSIYLCSATRVAWTEAFFGQGTRLTVV.

This clonotype was detected only a few times. The genes are TRBV5-1 and TRBJ1-2; maybe TRBD1 (5 bases). The CDR3 spans 15 residues. Germline values: CDR1 SGHRS, CDR2 YFSETQ. V shed 2 bases and J shed 2 bases, with 13 bases lying between them. CDR3 bases: TGCGCCAGCAGCTTCAGTGGGACGGCGAACTATGGCTACACCTTC. Protein: CASSFSGTANYGYTF.

This clonotype was seen ten or more times. The rearrangement links TRBV5-1 to TRBJ2-7; the D is unclear. Germline V gene lookup returns CDR1 SGHRS and CDR2 YFSETQ. This CDR3 region has 13 residues. V was cut by 0 bases and J by 3 bases, with 7 bases left in between. CDR3 amino acids: CASSLGGNYEQYF. The CDR3 DNA follows: TGCGCCAGCAGCTTGGGTGGAAACTACGAGCAGTACTTC.

The V gene is TRBV7-9, the J gene TRBJ1-1; 9 nucleotides match TRBD1. V lost 8 bases and J lost 3; bases outside the gene matches: 13. Germline CDR1 and CDR2: SEHNR and FQNEAQ (reference sequence). This CDR3 is 16 amino acids long. The CDR3: CASWEQGARGHTEAFF. The CDR3 region has the DNA TGTGCCAGCTGGGAACAGGGGGCGCGGGGGCACACTGAAGCTTTCTTT.